The TCR beta chain under discussion was sequenced for a study of blood T cell repertoires in COVID-19. As for the study in general: The study drew acute and convalescent COVID-19 samples from the United States, Italy and Spain.

Original methodology: Scientists estimated how many nucleated cells there were by amplifying reference gene primers. Sequencing was performed with immunoSEQ multiplex PCR; in TCRdb, only in-frame clones are kept and a portion is missing. The V and J calls and clone size are taken from that table; D and trimming were inferred from the DNA. This table holds about 120,000 clones, about four fifths found once. The CDR3 extends over 14 amino acids. Looked up from germline, CDR1 is MRHNA and CDR2 is SNTAGT. V lost 0 bases to trimming and J lost 5 bases, with 10 bases between them. This clone has more than one count but fewer than ten.

Input material: peripheral blood. The rearrangement links TRBV6-4 to TRBJ1-1; tentatively, D is TRBD1 (5 bases). The source is a man in his fifties or sixties with active or convalescent COVID-19. The CDR3, as DNA: TGTGCCAGCAGTGACTCAAGCAGGGCAACTGAAGCTTTCTTT. Protein product: CASSDSSRATEAFF.